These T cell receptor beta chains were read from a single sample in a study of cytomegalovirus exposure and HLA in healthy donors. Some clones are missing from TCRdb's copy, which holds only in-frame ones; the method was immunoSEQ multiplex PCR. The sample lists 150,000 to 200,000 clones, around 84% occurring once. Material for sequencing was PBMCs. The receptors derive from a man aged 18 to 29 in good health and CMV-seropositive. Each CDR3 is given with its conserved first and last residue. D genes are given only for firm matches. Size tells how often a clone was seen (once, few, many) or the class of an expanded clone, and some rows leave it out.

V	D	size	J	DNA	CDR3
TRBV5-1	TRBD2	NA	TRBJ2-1	TGCGCCAGCAGCCCCGCCGGGACTAGTATGATCGATGAGCAGTTCTTC	CASSPAGTSMIDEQFF
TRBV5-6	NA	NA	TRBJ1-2	TGTGCCAGCAGCTTGGCCGGGGGGGCGAACTATGGCTACACCTTC	CASSLAGGANYGYTF
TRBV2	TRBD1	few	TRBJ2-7	TGTGCCAGCAGTGATCCAGGGGGCGACGAGCAGTACTTC	CASSDPGGDEQYF
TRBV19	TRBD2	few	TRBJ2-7	TGTGCCAGTAGTCCCCGACTAGCGGGCTACGAGCAGTACTTC	CASSPRLAGYEQYF
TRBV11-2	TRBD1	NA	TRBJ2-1	TGTGCCAGCAGCTTAACGGGACAGGGCAATGAGCAGTTCTTC	CASSLTGQGNEQFF
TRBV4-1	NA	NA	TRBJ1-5	TGCGCCAGCAGCCAATCGGAAGGAGATCTGCTCCAGCCCCAGCATTTT	CASSQSEGDLLQPQHF
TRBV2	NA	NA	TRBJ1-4	TGTGCCAGCGGGAAGGGGTCTAATGAAAAACTGTTTTTT	CASGKGSNEKLFF
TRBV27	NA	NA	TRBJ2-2	TGTGCCAGCAGTTTAAGGGGCACCGGGGAGCTGTTTTTT	CASSLRGTGELFF
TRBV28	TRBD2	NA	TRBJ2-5	TGTGCCAGCAGCCGAATCGGACTAGCGGTACAAGAGACCCAGTACTTC	CASSRIGLAVQETQYF
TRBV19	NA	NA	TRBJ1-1	TGTGCCAGTAGTATGGTCGGGGGCACTGAAGCTTTCTTT	CASSMVGGTEAFF
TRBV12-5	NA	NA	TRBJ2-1	TGTGCTAGTGGTTTGGAAATCATCCGGGACACCAACAATGAGCAGTTCTTC	CASGLEIIRDTNNEQFF
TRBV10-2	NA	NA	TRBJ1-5	TGCGCCAGCAGTGCCCTGGACAACCAGGCTAATCAGCCCCAGCATTTT	CASSALDNQANQPQHF
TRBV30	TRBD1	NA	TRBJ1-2	TGTGCCTGGAGTCCGACAGGGAAAGTTGTCGACTACACCTTC	CAWSPTGKVVDYTF
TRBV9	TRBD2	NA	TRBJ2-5	TGTGCCAGCTCTACTAGCGGTATACTCCAAGAGACCCAGTACTTC	CASSTSGILQETQYF
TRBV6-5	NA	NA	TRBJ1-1	TGTGCCAGCAGTTATCCGGGGAGCGACATGAACACTGAAGCTTTCTTT	CASSYPGSDMNTEAFF
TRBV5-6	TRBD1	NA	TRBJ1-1	TGTGCCAGCAGTTCCGGGACAGCAATTTATAACACTGAAGCTTTCTTT	CASSSGTAIYNTEAFF
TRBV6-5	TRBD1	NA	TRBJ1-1	TGTGCCAGCAGCAACGAGGGACAGGGGCTTGAAGCTTTCTTT	CASSNEGQGLEAFF
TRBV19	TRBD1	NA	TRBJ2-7	TGTGCCAGTAGTCCGGACAGGGGGCAGAGCTACGAGCAGTACTTC	CASSPDRGQSYEQYF
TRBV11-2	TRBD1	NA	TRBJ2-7	TGTGCCAGCAGCCCTACGAGGGGGCGCAACGAGCAGTACTTC	CASSPTRGRNEQYF
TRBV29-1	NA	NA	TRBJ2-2	TGCAGCGTTGAAGATAGGTCAGGGTTAAAGCTGTTTTTT	CSVEDRSGLKLFF
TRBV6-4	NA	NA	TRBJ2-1	TGTGCCAGCAGTGACTCGGTCCTAGTCTCCTACAATGAGCAGTTCTTC	CASSDSVLVSYNEQFF
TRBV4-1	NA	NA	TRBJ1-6	TGCGCCAGCAGCCAAGAGAGGCGAGGAATCCGATCACCCCTCCACTTT	CASSQERRGIRSPLHF
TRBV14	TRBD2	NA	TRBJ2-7	TGTGCCAGCAGCCAAGGGGGACTAGCGGGAGACGAGCAGTACTTC	CASSQGGLAGDEQYF
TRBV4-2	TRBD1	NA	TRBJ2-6	TGTGCCAGCAGGACAGGGACTGGGGCCAACGTCCTGACTTTC	CASRTGTGANVLTF
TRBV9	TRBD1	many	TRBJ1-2	TGTGCCAGCACCGCCGGGACAGCGAAGTCCTATGGCTACACCTTC	CASTAGTAKSYGYTF
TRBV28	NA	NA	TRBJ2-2	TGTGCCACCCTCGGACAGAGACTCACCGGGGAGCTGTTTTTT	CATLGQRLTGELFF
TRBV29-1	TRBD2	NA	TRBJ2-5	TGCAGCGCTGCTAGCGGGAGTGGAGAGACCCAGTACTTC	CSAASGSGETQYF
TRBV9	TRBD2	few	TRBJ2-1	TGTGCCAGCAGCTTAAGCGGGGATTGGGATGAGCAGTTCTTC	CASSLSGDWDEQFF
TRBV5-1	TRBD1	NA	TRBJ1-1	TGCGCCAGCAGCACCGGACAGGGAGGCACTGAAGCTTTCTTT	CASSTGQGGTEAFF